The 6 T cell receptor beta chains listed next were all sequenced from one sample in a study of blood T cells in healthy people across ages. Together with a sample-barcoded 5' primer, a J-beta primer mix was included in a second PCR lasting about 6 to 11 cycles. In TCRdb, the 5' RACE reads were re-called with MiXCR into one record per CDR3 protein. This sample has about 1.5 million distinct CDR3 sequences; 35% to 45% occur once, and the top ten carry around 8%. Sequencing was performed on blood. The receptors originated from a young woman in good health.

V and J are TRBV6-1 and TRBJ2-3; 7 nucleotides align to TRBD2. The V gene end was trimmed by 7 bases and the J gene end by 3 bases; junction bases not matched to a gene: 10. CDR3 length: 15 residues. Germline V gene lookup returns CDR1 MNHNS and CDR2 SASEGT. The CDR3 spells CASKILAGVTDTQYF. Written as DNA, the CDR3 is TGTGCCAGCAAAATACTGGCGGGAGTGACAGATACGCAGTATTTT.

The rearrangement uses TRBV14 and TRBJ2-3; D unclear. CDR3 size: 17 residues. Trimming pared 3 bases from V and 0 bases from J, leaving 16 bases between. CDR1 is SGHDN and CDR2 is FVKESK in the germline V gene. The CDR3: CASSQRASHSSTDTQYF. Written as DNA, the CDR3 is TGTGCCAGCAGCCAGAGAGCCAGCCATTCTAGCACAGATACGCAGTATTTT.

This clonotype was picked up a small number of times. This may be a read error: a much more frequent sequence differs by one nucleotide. CDR3 sequence reads: CASALGDTQYF. The CDR3 DNA follows: TGTGCCAGCGCCCTGGGGGATACGCAGTATTTT. This sequence joins TRBV6-2 or TRBV6-3 and TRBJ2-3; no clear D. The CDR3 sequence is 11 residues long. Germline V gene lookup returns CDR1 MNHEY and CDR2 SVGEGT. The germline V and J ends were trimmed by 8 bases and 6 bases, with 9 bases remaining between them.

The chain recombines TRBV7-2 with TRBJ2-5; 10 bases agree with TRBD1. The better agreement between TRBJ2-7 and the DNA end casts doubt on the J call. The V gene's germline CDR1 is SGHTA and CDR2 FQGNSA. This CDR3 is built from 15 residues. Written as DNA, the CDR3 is TGTGCCAGCAGCCCTGGACAGGGGGAGGACTACGAGCAGTACTTC. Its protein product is CASSPGQGEDYEQYF.

The CDR3 bases are TGCAGTGCTCCGGACAGGGCGGGGACTGAAGCTTTCTTT. As protein: CSAPDRAGTEAFF. This sequence joins TRBV20-1 and TRBJ1-1; 8 bases align to TRBD1. The V gene end was trimmed by 5 bases and the J gene end by 5 bases; junction bases not matched to a gene: 7. This CDR3 is built from 13 residues. CDR1 DFQATT and CDR2 SNEGSKA come from the germline V gene (reference sequence).

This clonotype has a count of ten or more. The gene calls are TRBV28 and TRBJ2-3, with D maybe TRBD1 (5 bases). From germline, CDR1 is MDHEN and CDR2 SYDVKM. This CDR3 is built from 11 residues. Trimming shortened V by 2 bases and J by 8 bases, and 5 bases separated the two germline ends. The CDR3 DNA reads TGTGCCAGCAGTTTAAGGGGTACGCAGTATTTT. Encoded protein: CASSLRGTQYF. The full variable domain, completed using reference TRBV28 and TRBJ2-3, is DVKVTQSSRYLVKRTGEKVFLECVQDMDHENMFWYRQDPGLGLRLIYFSYDVKMKEKGDIPEGYSVSREKKERFSLILESASTNQTSMYLCASSLRGTQYFGPGTRLTVL.